The text below deals with one TCR beta chain. Unique molecular identifiers were incorporated during preparation of the TCRbeta library. One entry per CDR3 protein, called by TCRdb with MiXCR from the PCR reads. The sample includes about 610,000 distinct CDR3 sequences, 10% to 13% of them seen just once. This sample was taken from a study of T-cell reconstitution after alpha-beta-depleted transplantation in children. The CDR3 is 14 amino acids. Trimming removed 0 bases at V and 7 bases at J, with 14 bases between. Germline values: CDR1 SGDLS, CDR2 YYNGEE. The source of this sequence is a human donor who donated a stem cell graft to a child with acute myeloid leukemia. This specimen was PBMCs from the stem cell graft donor, taken from the stem cell graft. The genes are TRBV9 and TRBJ2-7, with D unresolved. Here the CDR3 DNA reads TGTGCCAGCAGCGTAGATCCTCTCCCGTATGAGCAGTACTTC. It encodes CASSVDPLPYEQYF.